The clone carrying this TCR beta chain was recorded once. This sample stems from a study of blood T cells in healthy people across ages. CDR1 SEHNR and CDR2 FQNEAQ come from the germline V gene (reference sequence). The CDR3 is made up of 14 amino acids. With 5 bases clipped from V and 4 bases from J, the junction kept 7 bases outside the gene matches. It was with a sample-barcoded 5' primer and a J-beta primer mix that a second PCR of about 6 to 12 cycles was run. TCRdb itself ran the 5' RACE reads through MiXCR, one entry per CDR3 protein. The sample has about 930,000 distinct CDR3 sequences, about 27% seen once. The data were also submitted as part of a second study, on T cells of mothers and their children. From that report: The sample comes from fewer than ten healthy Caucasian donors: mothers and children. According to the study, all extracted RNA entered cDNA synthesis at roughly 1.5 ug per 15 ul. Unrelated pairs and related pairs have their TCR recombination output shaped similarly by thymic selection.

J is TRBJ1-1 and V is TRBV7-9, with 7 nucleotides matching TRBD1. The sequencing input was blood. The origin of this receptor is a woman between 40 and 50 years old in good health. The CDR3 DNA follows: TGTGCCAGCAGCCCAACAGGGGAGGCCACTGAAGCTTTCTTT. This codes for CASSPTGEATEAFF.